One TCR beta chain is described in this entry. The source of the sample is a study of blood T cell repertoires in COVID-19. Germline assignment: CDR1 MNHEY and CDR2 SMNVEV (reference sequence). Trimming pared 3 bases from V and 2 bases from J, leaving 13 bases between. The CDR3 is made up of 15 amino acids. Produced via immunoSEQ multiplex PCR; TCRdb's table is partial and in-frame only. The sample has about 360,000 clones, approximately 85% seen once. Adults between roughly 18 and 95 years of age took part from 24 US areas. Clinical histories supplied by participants themselves formed the basis of cohort assignment.

V gene TRBV27 combines with J gene TRBJ1-2; D is possibly TRBD1 (6 bases). The TCR comes from a woman aged 40 to 50 with acute COVID-19. Sequenced sample: PBMCs or T cells enriched from blood (not recorded which). DNA of the CDR3: TGTGCCAGCAGTTTGACAGGCGTACTGAACTATGGCTACACCTTC. The encoded protein is CASSLTGVLNYGYTF.